What follows are 31 T cell receptor beta chains derived from one specimen sequenced in a study of blood T cell repertoires in COVID-19. The data were produced by immunoSEQ multiplex PCR, yet TCRdb's version contains in-frame clones alone and is incomplete. The sample carries 90,000 to 140,000 clones, approximately 78% recorded once. The sequenced material came from peripheral blood. The origin of the receptors is a woman older than 75 with acute or convalescent COVID-19.

This clone showed up just a few times. The chain is built from TRBV27 and TRBJ2-7; D is undetermined. Germline CDR1 MNHEY, CDR2 SMNVEV (reference sequence). This CDR3 is 14 amino acids long. V dropped 6 bases and J dropped 0 bases, with 12 bases sitting between them. The CDR3 protein is CASRISVSSYEQYF. CDR3 nucleotides: TGTGCCAGCAGAATCTCAGTCTCCTCCTACGAGCAGTACTTC.

The chain joins TRBV5-5 to TRBJ1-2; perhaps TRBD1 as D (6 bases). Germline V lookup: CDR1 SGHKS, CDR2 YYEKEE (reference sequence). The CDR3 is made up of 14 amino acids. Trimming stripped 2 bases from V and 5 bases from J, with 13 bases between. The chain's CDR3 is CASSLATGIYGYTF. CDR3 DNA sequence: TGTGCCAGCAGCTTAGCAACAGGGATTTATGGCTACACCTTC.

The V call is TRBV7-2, the J call TRBJ2-2; 9 positions agree with TRBD2. The ends lost 2 bases at V and 10 bases at J; junction bases unmatched: 5. The germline CDR1 and CDR2 sequences are SGHTA and FQGNSA. This CDR3 comprises 14 residues. CDR3 nucleotides: TGTGCCAGCAGCTTATTAGCGGGAGTTGTGGAGCTGTTTTTT. Translation: CASSLLAGVVELFF.

This clone was recorded only once. The rearrangement uses TRBV9 and TRBJ2-3; tentatively, D is TRBD2 (6 bases). Trimming removed 0 bases from V and 0 bases from J, with 11 bases in between. The length of the CDR3 is 16 residues. CDR1 and CDR2 (germline): SGDLS, YYNGEE. Here the CDR3 reads CASSVVGGISTDTQYF. The CDR3 DNA reads TGTGCCAGCAGCGTAGTGGGGGGAATTAGCACAGATACGCAGTATTTT.

This rearrangement joins TRBV2 to TRBJ2-2; 10 bases are shared with TRBD2. Germline CDR1 and CDR2: SNHLY and FYNNEI. The CDR3 is made up of 15 amino acids. Trimming took 10 bases from V and 2 from J; bases not matched to a gene: 7. DNA for the CDR3: TGTGCCACGGTGGGACTAGCGACAAACACCGGGGAGCTGTTTTTT. Its translation is CATVGLATNTGELFF.

This chain uses TRBV10-3 with TRBJ2-1; no reliable D call. V was shortened by 4 bases and J by 8 bases, with 15 bases between the two germline ends. The V gene's germline CDR1 is ENHRY and CDR2 SYGVKD. The CDR3 has 14 amino acids. CDR3 bases: TGTGCCATCAGTGGAGTCTACCCGCGGCATGAGCAGTTCTTC. Encoded protein: CAISGVYPRHEQFF.

The chain is built from TRBV6-1 and TRBJ2-5; possibly TRBD2 for D (9 bases). The V end lost 4 bases, the J end lost 5 bases, and 23 bases lay between the germline ends. CDR3 length: 17 amino acids. From germline, CDR1 is MNHNS and CDR2 SASEGT. CDR3 in DNA: TGTGCCAGCAGTGCGGGGACAGGAGCGGGAGGCCCCGAGACCCAGTACTTC. This gives the protein CASSAGTGAGGPETQYF.

The rearrangement uses TRBV6-5 and TRBJ2-7, with 8 bases aligning to TRBD1. This CDR3 contains 15 residues. CDR1 is MNHEY, CDR2 SVGAGI, per germline. J lost 0 bases, V lost 6 bases, and 7 bases had no gene match. This chain's CDR3 is CASRPGQGGSYEQYF. CDR3 DNA: TGTGCCAGCAGGCCCGGACAGGGTGGCTCCTACGAGCAGTACTTC.

This rearrangement joins TRBV11-3 to TRBJ2-7; maybe TRBD2 (5 bases). Germline CDR1 reads SGHNT; CDR2 reads YENEEA. This CDR3 region has 13 residues. Trimming cost V 5 bases and J 2 bases, with 10 bases left between them. The CDR3 protein is CASSRTSTYEQYV. The CDR3, as DNA: TGTGCCAGCAGCAGAACTAGTACCTACGAGCAGTACGTC.

The chain recombines TRBV11-2 with TRBJ2-7; 11 nucleotides align to TRBD2. CDR1 is SGHAT and CDR2 is FQNNGV in the germline V gene. V shed 1 base, J shed 7 bases, and the junction held 9 bases outside the gene matches. The CDR3 is made up of 16 amino acids. CDR3 bases: TGTGCCAGCAGCTTAGCCTTAGCGGGAGGGCCAAGAGAGCAGTACTTC. It specifies CASSLALAGGPREQYF. Full variable domain (outside the CDR3, taken from reference TRBV11-2 and TRBJ2-7): EAGVAQSPRYKIIEKRQSVAFWCNPISGHATLYWYQQILGQGPKLLIQFQNNGVVDDSQLPKDRFSAERLKGVDSTLKIQPAKLEDSAVYLCASSLALAGGPREQYFGPGTRLTVT.

This clone was detected only a few times. This chain uses TRBV27 with TRBJ1-5; D remains unclear. Trimming pared 4 bases from V and 3 bases from J, leaving 7 bases between. This CDR3 has 13 amino acids. The germline V gene has CDR1 MNHEY and CDR2 SMNVEV (reference sequence). The CDR3 sequence is CASSSGYNQPQHF. CDR3 DNA sequence: TGTGCCAGCAGTTCCGGGTACAATCAGCCCCAGCATTTT.

The chain carries TRBV7-2 and TRBJ2-2; the D gene is possibly TRBD2 (5 bases). The CDR3 sequence is 15 residues long. Germline assignment: CDR1 SGHTA and CDR2 FQGNSA. V gave up 2 bases and J gave up 3 bases, with 10 bases separating them. The CDR3 coding sequence is TGTGCCAGCAGCTTAAGAGGGTCGGACACCGGGGAGCTGTTTTTT. It specifies CASSLRGSDTGELFF.

The chain combines TRBV5-4 with TRBJ2-1; 7 bases map to TRBD1. V was pared by 4 bases and J by 4 bases, with 11 bases of the junction left unmatched. CDR1 and CDR2 from the germline V gene are SGHNT and YYREEE (reference sequence). The CDR3 consists of 16 residues. CDR3 DNA: TGTGCCAGCAGCCTGGGGACAGCCGCCTCTTACAATGAGCAGTTCTTC. Translation: CASSLGTAASYNEQFF.

The chain carries TRBV6-1 and TRBJ2-7; D unclear. Germline-derived CDR1 and CDR2 are MNHNS and SASEGT. Trimming stripped 3 bases from V and 0 bases from J, with 12 bases between. CDR3 length equals 15 residues. Here the CDR3 DNA reads TGTGCCAGCAGTGAGAGGCCAGCGAGCTCCTACGAGCAGTACTTC. This codes for CASSERPASSYEQYF.

The CDR3 region is CASSPSDRVSYEQYF. CDR3 coding DNA: TGTGCCAGCAGCCCTTCGGACAGGGTCTCCTACGAGCAGTACTTC. The chain uses TRBV28 and TRBJ2-7, with 8 bases fitting TRBD1. The CDR3 loop spans 15 amino acids. The trim removed 6 bases at V and 0 bases at J, leaving 7 bases unmatched. CDR1 and CDR2 (germline): MDHEN, SYDVKM.

The chain couples TRBV7-2 to TRBJ2-1, with TRBD1 identical over 8 bases. CDR3 size: 15 residues. Germline V CDR1 and CDR2: SGHTA, FQGNSA. V lost 2 bases to trimming and J lost 8 bases; unmatched junction nucleotides: 8. The DNA of the CDR3 is TGTGCCAGCAGCTTATACGGACAGGGTGGGGATGAGCAGTTCTTC. Translated: CASSLYGQGGDEQFF.

CDR3 nucleotide sequence: TGCGCCAGCACTGGACAGGGTTTAGGCGAGCAGTACTTC. Protein sequence: CASTGQGLGEQYF. V gene TRBV10-1 combines with J gene TRBJ2-7, with 8 bases that match TRBD1. The germline V gene has CDR1 WNHNN and CDR2 SYGVQD (reference sequence). The CDR3 contains 13 residues. Germline trimming cut 7 bases from V and 6 bases from J; bases unmatched to any gene: 8.

The CDR3 bases are TGCGCCAGCAGCTTGGGAGAGCTCTACAATGAGCAGTTCTTC. Its protein product is CASSLGELYNEQFF. The chain employs TRBV5-1 and TRBJ2-1; D uncertain. The germline V and J ends were trimmed by 0 bases and 3 bases, with 7 bases remaining between them. This CDR3 is 14 amino acids long. Germline CDR1 and CDR2: SGHRS and YFSETQ.

The chain recombines TRBV29-1 with TRBJ1-1, with D uncertain. This CDR3 spans 10 amino acids. V lost 7 bases and J lost 8, with 11 bases in between. In germline, CDR1 is SQVTM, CDR2 ANQGSEA. DNA for the CDR3: TGCAGCGCCGGGGAGGCCGAAGCTTTCTTT. The encoded protein is CSAGEAEAFF.

The rearrangement links TRBV5-1 to TRBJ2-2; TRBD1 matches at 8 bases. The germline V gene encodes CDR1 SGHRS and CDR2 YFSETQ. Trimming removed 3 bases from V and 5 bases from J; junction bases left unmatched: 6. The CDR3 sequence is 15 residues long. For the CDR3, the DNA is TGCGCCAGCAGCTCTGGACAGGGAGAAACCGGGGAGCTGTTTTTT. Its translation is CASSSGQGETGELFF.

This clone was found a few times. The chain links TRBV5-5 to TRBJ1-6; D is unresolved. The CDR3 has 15 amino acids. Trimming shortened V by 1 base and J by 10 bases, and 15 bases separated the two germline ends. In germline, CDR1 is SGHKS, CDR2 YYEKEE (reference sequence). The CDR3 loop reads CASSLNDGQDSPLHF. Here the CDR3 DNA reads TGTGCCAGCAGCTTGAACGATGGGCAAGACTCACCCCTCCACTTT.

This chain uses TRBV18 with TRBJ2-2, with D unresolved. CDR3 length: 15 amino acids. In germline, CDR1 is KGHSH, CDR2 LQKENI. With 3 bases removed from V and 5 bases from J, the gap between germline ends came to 13 bases. The CDR3 bases are TGTGCCAGCTCACCGACCTTGGAGCATACCGGGGAGCTGTTTTTT. Protein product: CASSPTLEHTGELFF.

This clone was seen only once. The CDR3 loop reads CASRKTSTDTQYF. The DNA of the CDR3 is TGTGCCAGCAGAAAGACTAGCACAGATACGCAGTATTTT. The rearrangement links TRBV28 to TRBJ2-3; the D is unclear. This CDR3 comprises 13 residues. V lost 6 bases to trimming and J lost 0 bases, with 7 bases between them. Germline V gene data show CDR1 as MDHEN and CDR2 as SYDVKM.

This clone has just a few counts. The gene calls are TRBV9 and TRBJ2-2; TRBD2 matches at 12 bases. CDR3 length equals 18 residues. The germline CDR1 and CDR2 sequences are SGDLS and YYNGEE. V lost 4 bases and J lost 1; bases outside the gene matches: 8. CDR3 region: CASSPRLAGGLNTGELFF. The CDR3 DNA reads as TGTGCCAGCAGCCCCCGCCTAGCGGGAGGGTTGAACACCGGGGAGCTGTTTTTT.

The V call is TRBV19, the J call TRBJ1-5; D call uncertain. The ends were cut back, 3 bases at V and 4 bases at J, with 10 bases in the middle. This CDR3 spans 14 amino acids. Germline lookup yields CDR1 LNHDA and CDR2 SQIVND (reference sequence). The CDR3 nucleotides are TGTGCCAGTAGTATTCTCCAGTCGAATCAGCCCCAGCATTTT. Its translation: CASSILQSNQPQHF.

Ten or more counts support this clone. The chain recombines TRBV21-1 with TRBJ1-6. TRBV21-1 is a known pseudogene. CDR3 size: 18 residues. The CDR3 DNA follows: TGTGCCAGCAGCAAATTGGGACTCCTCTCGGGATATAATTCACCCCTCCACTTT. Amino acid sequence: CASSKLGLLSGYNSPLHF.

Details on this clone: The sample carries other DNA sequences with the same CDR3. This chain links TRBV5-1 with TRBJ1-4; D remains ambiguous. The V gene's germline CDR1 is SGHRS and CDR2 YFSETQ. V was pared by 4 bases and J by 0 bases, with 4 bases between. The CDR3 totals 13 residues. The CDR3 coding sequence is TGCGCCAGCAGCCCGGCAACTAATGAAAAACTGTTTTTT. This sequence encodes CASSPATNEKLFF. Full variable domain (missing parts from reference TRBV5-1 and TRBJ1-4): KAGVTQTPRYLIKTRGQQVTLSCSPISGHRSVSWYQQTPGQGLQFLFEYFSETQRNKGNFPGRFSGRQFSNSRSEMNVSTLELGDSALYLCASSPATNEKLFFGSGTQLSVL.

The chain uses TRBV29-1 and TRBJ2-1, with TRBD1 identical over 9 bases. J was trimmed by 3 bases and V by 6 bases; bases with no gene match: 6. This CDR3 is built from 14 residues. In germline, CDR1 is SQVTM, CDR2 ANQGSEA. The CDR3 region is CSVTGQGIYNEQFF. For the CDR3, the DNA is TGCAGCGTAACGGGACAGGGTATCTACAATGAGCAGTTCTTC.

V usage is TRBV10-3 and J usage is TRBJ2-6; D is possibly TRBD2 (6 bases). CDR1 and CDR2 from the germline V gene are ENHRY and SYGVKD. The length of the CDR3 is 15 residues. Trimming stripped 4 bases from V and 1 base from J, with 8 bases between. CDR3 DNA: TGTGCCATCAGTGGGACTACTTCTGGGGCCAACGTCCTGACTTTC. Its protein is CAISGTTSGANVLTF.

The rearrangement links TRBV29-1 to TRBJ2-1; 7 bases are a match to TRBD2. The CDR3 totals 15 residues. V trimming: 1 base; J trimming: 12 bases; junction bases outside the gene matches: 15. Germline loops: CDR1 SQVTM, CDR2 ANQGSEA. The CDR3 reads CSVEGGGLNNEGQFF. CDR3 nucleotides: TGCAGCGTTGAAGGGGGAGGGCTTAACAATGAGGGGCAGTTCTTC.

The chain is built from TRBV15 and TRBJ1-2; no firm D call. Per germline, CDR1 LNHNV and CDR2 YYDKDF (reference sequence). Trimming took 1 base from V and 4 from J, leaving 13 bases between them. This CDR3 has 15 residues. The CDR3 loop is CATSRGRTSGYGYTF. The CDR3 DNA reads as TGTGCCACCAGCAGAGGGAGGACGTCCGGCTATGGCTACACCTTC.